These 23 T cell receptor beta chains originate from one sample sequenced in a study of chemoradiotherapy in HPV16-positive cancers. Assay used: immunoSEQ multiplex PCR; TCRdb lists only in-frame clones, some missing. Among 9,500 or so clones listed, about four fifths were seen once. Material: tumor tissue, obtained from a patient who underwent chemoradiotherapy. Receptors were obtained from a human donor with HPV-associated anogenital cancer.

This chain connects TRBV7-9 to TRBJ2-2, with D possibly called TRBD1 or TRBD2 (6 bases each). V was shortened by 5 bases and J by 8 bases, with 21 bases between the two germline ends. This CDR3 is 16 amino acids long. Germline-derived CDR1 and CDR2 are SEHNR and FQNEAQ (reference sequence). CDR3 sequence (DNA): TGTGCCAGCAGCGATTTGGGGGGCGCGACAATAGGGGAGCTGTTTTTT. Its translation: CASSDLGGATIGELFF.

The chain couples TRBV7-3 to TRBJ2-2; TRBD1 agrees at 10 bases. Trimming at V came to 5 bases and at J to 6 bases, leaving 9 bases not matched to a gene. CDR1 is SGHTA and CDR2 is FQGTGA in the germline V gene. The CDR3 length is 16 residues. CDR3 nucleotides: TGTGCCAGCAGCACGACAGGGGGCGGCGGGCCCGGGGAGCTGTTTTTT. It encodes CASSTTGGGGPGELFF. The whole variable domain, filled in from reference TRBV7-3 and TRBJ2-2, reads GAGVSQTPSNKVTEKGKYVELRCDPISGHTALYWYRQSLGQGPEFLIYFQGTGAADDSGLPNDRFFAVRPEGSVSTLKIQRTERGDSAVYLCASSTTGGGGPGELFFGEGSRLTVL.

V and J are TRBV6-6 and TRBJ1-6; the D gene is possibly TRBD1 (5 bases). Germline CDR1 is MNHNY and CDR2 is SVGAGI (reference sequence). Trimming left V 4 bases short and J 4 bases short, with 11 bases between. The CDR3 has 15 amino acids. The CDR3 loop reads CASSFDGGYNSPLHF. CDR3 bases: TGTGCCAGCAGTTTCGATGGGGGATATAATTCACCCCTCCACTTT.

The rearrangement links TRBV7-8 to TRBJ2-1; D is undetermined. Germline V gene sequence: CDR1 SGHVS, CDR2 FQNEAQ. This CDR3 contains 15 residues. Trimming left V 0 bases short and J 5 bases short, with 11 bases between. CDR3 DNA sequence: TGTGCCAGCAGCTTAGCGGGTAGCAAGGACAATGAGCAGTTCTTC. Translated: CASSLAGSKDNEQFF.

CDR3 DNA: TGTGCCAGCAGCTACGTAGGTGGGGGAGCAGATACGCAGTATTTT. Its protein product is CASSYVGGGADTQYF. The chain links TRBV7-8 to TRBJ2-3, with D perhaps being TRBD1 or TRBD2 (5 bases each). The CDR3 is made up of 15 amino acids. The V gene's germline CDR1 is SGHVS and CDR2 FQNEAQ. With 4 bases removed from V and 4 bases from J, the gap between germline ends came to 15 bases.

The gene calls are TRBV6-6 and TRBJ1-3; 8 bases map to TRBD1. V was clipped by 6 bases and J by 1 base; unmatched bases: 8. The CDR3 is made up of 16 amino acids. Germline CDR1 reads MNHNY; CDR2 reads SVGAGI (reference sequence). The CDR3 region has the DNA TGTGCCAGCAGCCCCGGACAGGGTCCTTCTGGAAACACCATATATTTT. As protein: CASSPGQGPSGNTIYF.

The V gene is TRBV11-1, the J gene TRBJ2-4, with 8 bases fitting TRBD1. This CDR3 has 15 amino acids. With V trimmed by 5 bases and J by 2 bases, 5 bases remained unmatched. Germline V gene lookup returns CDR1 SGHAT and CDR2 FQDESV (reference sequence). The CDR3 here is CASSRQGNPKNIQYF. The CDR3 nucleotides are TGTGCCAGCAGCCGACAGGGGAACCCCAAAAACATTCAGTACTTC.

The DNA of the CDR3 is TGTGCCAGCAGCCCAAAGACAGGCGTCTGGTATAATTCACCCCTCCACTTT. This translates into CASSPKTGVWYNSPLHF. This rearrangement joins TRBV7-8 to TRBJ1-6; D might be TRBD1 (6 bases). Trimming pared 5 bases from V and 4 bases from J, leaving 18 bases between. The CDR3 has 17 amino acids. CDR1 SGHVS and CDR2 FQNEAQ come from the germline V gene.

The rearrangement joins TRBV9 to TRBJ2-2, with D unclear. CDR3 length: 13 residues. The germline V and J ends were trimmed by 4 bases and 5 bases, with 9 bases remaining between them. The germline gives CDR1 SGDLS, CDR2 YYNGEE. CDR3 coding DNA: TGTGCCAGCAGCCACTCCGCGACCGGGGAGCTGTTTTTT. Translation gives CASSHSATGELFF.

The DNA of the CDR3 is TGTGCCAGCAGCTTGGGCCCCCGGGGGGATTGGGAGACCCAGTACTTC. Residues: CASSLGPRGDWETQYF. The chain recombines TRBV5-5 with TRBJ2-5; 7 bases map to TRBD2. The ends lost 0 bases at V and 5 bases at J; junction bases unmatched: 10. Germline lookup yields CDR1 SGHKS and CDR2 YYEKEE (reference sequence). There are 16 residues in the CDR3.

This chain connects TRBV20-1 to TRBJ2-7, with a tentative D call TRBD2 (5 bases). Germline V gene sequence: CDR1 DFQATT, CDR2 SNEGSKA (reference sequence). Trimming shortened V by 3 bases and J by 5 bases, and 5 bases separated the two germline ends. CDR3 length: 10 residues. The DNA of the CDR3 is TGCAGTGCTAGGAGGGACGAGCAGTACTTC. As protein: CSARRDEQYF.

The chain links TRBV19 to TRBJ1-1; D is unresolved. V lost 1 base and J lost 1, with 7 bases in between. The CDR3 consists of 14 residues. Germline V gene lookup returns CDR1 LNHDA and CDR2 SQIVND (reference sequence). CDR3 sequence: CASSIGWRNTEAFF. Here the CDR3 DNA reads TGTGCCAGTAGTATAGGATGGCGGAACACTGAAGCTTTCTTT.

The chain employs TRBV10-2 and TRBJ1-1; D remains unclear. This CDR3 has 14 residues. The V and J ends lost 6 bases and 1 base respectively, with 12 bases between them. Germline CDR1 reads WSHSY; CDR2 reads SAAADI. CDR3 residues: CASRSQLTNTEAFF. In DNA form, the CDR3 reads TGCGCCAGCAGATCCCAGTTGACGAACACTGAAGCTTTCTTT.

This clone was seen only once. The rearrangement uses TRBV11-2 and TRBJ2-3; D uncertain. V gave up 1 base and J gave up 0 bases, with 8 bases separating them. The CDR3 is 15 residues long. The germline V gene encodes CDR1 SGHAT and CDR2 FQNNGV. The CDR3 here is CASSLGPTSTDTQYF. CDR3 bases: TGTGCCAGCAGCTTAGGTCCTACTAGCACAGATACGCAGTATTTT.

This clone was seen a single time. The gene calls are TRBV4-1 and TRBJ1-2; 7 positions match TRBD1. This CDR3 has 14 amino acids. The V and J ends lost 0 bases and 6 bases, in that order; junction bases with no gene match: 4. Germline V CDR1 and CDR2: MGHRA, YSYEKL. The chain's CDR3 is CASSQDVGGHGYTF. Here the CDR3 DNA reads TGCGCCAGCAGCCAAGATGTAGGGGGCCATGGCTACACCTTC.

This sequence joins TRBV6-6 and TRBJ1-1; TRBD1 agrees at 8 bases. V lost 2 bases to trimming and J lost 7 bases; unmatched junction nucleotides: 9. Germline V gene sequence: CDR1 MNHNY, CDR2 SVGAGI (reference sequence). The CDR3 runs to 15 residues. CDR3 coding DNA: TGTGCCAGCAGTTACGGGTTCAGGGGGCAGGATGAAGCTTTCTTT. This gives the protein CASSYGFRGQDEAFF.

Concerning this clone: The junction departs from germline at one end; a sequencing error may be responsible. The chain joins TRBV7-7 to TRBJ1-1; D unclear. Germline V lookup: CDR1 SSHAT, CDR2 FNYEAQ (reference sequence). The length of the CDR3 is 13 residues. CDR3 nucleotides: TGTGCTAGCAGCTTAGCAGGGAACACTGAAGCTTTCTTT. This gives the protein CASSLAGNTEAFF.

The chain carries TRBV19 and TRBJ2-5; 7 positions agree with TRBD1. J was trimmed by 5 bases and V by 5 bases; bases with no gene match: 8. Germline V gene lookup returns CDR1 LNHDA and CDR2 SQIVND (reference sequence). The length of the CDR3 is 14 residues. The CDR3 DNA sequence: TGTGCCAGTAGTTTCCAACAGGGGACGGAGACCCAGTACTTC. Its protein is CASSFQQGTETQYF.

The chain recombines TRBV7-2 with TRBJ2-5; 7 nucleotides match TRBD2. Judging by the DNA end, TRBJ2-7 fits better; the J call may be wrong. Germline-derived CDR1 and CDR2 are SGHTA and FQGNSA. This CDR3 region has 13 residues. The CDR3 nucleotides are TGTGCCAGCAGTAGGACTAGTACCTACGAGCAGTACTTC. As protein: CASSRTSTYEQYF.

The chain uses TRBV11-2 and TRBJ2-1; either TRBD1 or TRBD2 may supply D (5 bases each). The germline gives CDR1 SGHAT, CDR2 FQNNGV. The V and J ends lost 0 bases and 6 bases respectively, with 15 bases between them. The CDR3 has 16 residues. CDR3 residues: CASSLEGHPGGNEQFF. CDR3 DNA sequence: TGTGCCAGCAGCTTAGAGGGGCACCCAGGAGGCAATGAGCAGTTCTTC.

This clone has more than one count but fewer than ten. This chain uses TRBV7-6 with TRBJ1-1; D ambiguous. Trimming removed 1 base at V and 2 bases at J, with 8 bases between. Looked up from germline, CDR1 is SGHVS and CDR2 is FNYEAQ. The CDR3 is 14 amino acids. CDR3 sequence: CASSLEASNTEAFF. The CDR3 coding sequence is TGTGCCAGCAGCTTAGAGGCCAGTAACACTGAAGCTTTCTTT.

The gene calls are TRBV6-6 and TRBJ2-2; TRBD1 is a possible D gene (6 bases). The V gene's germline CDR1 is MNHNY and CDR2 SVGAGI (reference sequence). With 5 bases removed from V and 5 bases from J, the gap between germline ends came to 12 bases. The CDR3 is 14 amino acids. CDR3 sequence: CASSGGPRTGELFF. CDR3 DNA sequence: TGTGCCAGCAGTGGGGGCCCAAGGACCGGGGAGCTGTTTTTT.

The V and J genes are TRBV28 and TRBJ1-4, with 8 bases fitting TRBD1. The CDR3 consists of 14 residues. The germline gives CDR1 MDHEN, CDR2 SYDVKM. The V segment lost 4 bases and the J segment 10 bases; nucleotides outside the gene matches: 8. The CDR3 region has the DNA TGTGCCAGCAGTTCCGAGACAGGGGAAGCAAAACTGTTTTTT. Its protein is CASSSETGEAKLFF.